This entry describes one T cell receptor (beta chain). The antigen is not known. Generated by immunoSEQ multiplex PCR, the TCRdb table keeps only in-frame clones and is missing some. The table lists some 21,000 clones, 65% to 90% of them singletons. This record belongs to a study of T cells after posttransplantation cyclophosphamide. The CDR3 sequence is 13 residues long. The V gene lost 8 bases and the J gene lost 2 bases, with 11 bases spanning the gap. CDR1 is KGHSH and CDR2 is LQKENI in the germline V gene. General study results and limits: Recipient CMV seropositivity and CMV reactivation strongly tracked TRB clonality. Later blood repertoires were often dominated by clones from the donor CD8+ memory compartment.

Sampled 1 year posttransplant, controls received myeloablative marrow transplants, methotrexate and a calcineurin inhibitor. The source was PBMCs, collected about 400 days after allogeneic stem cell transplant with calcineurin inhibitor and methotrexate. The chain carries TRBV18 and TRBJ2-3, with D possibly matching TRBD2 (5 bases). The sequence was collected from a female patient between 25 and 45 years old who received an allogeneic stem cell transplant from an unrelated donor, was CMV-positive, and had acute and chronic GVHD. Some T cells may possibly be graft donor cells. The CDR3 region is CASVSGVTDTQYF. The CDR3 bases are TGTGCCAGCGTCTCCGGGGTCACAGATACGCAGTATTTT. Using reference TRBV18 and TRBJ2-3 for the parts outside the CDR3, the full variable domain is NAGVMQNPRHLVRRRGQEARLRCSPMKGHSHVYWYRQLPEEGLKFMVYLQKENIIDESGMPKERFSAEFPKEGPSILRIQQVVRGDSAAYFCASVSGVTDTQYFGPGTRLTVL.